This passage covers 24 T cell receptor beta chains from one sample sequenced in a study of OX40 agonist ivuxolimab in advanced cancers. Here immunoSEQ multiplex PCR was the method, and the copy in TCRdb shows in-frame clones only, minus some. The data hold about 77,000 clones, with about 86% observed a single time. The starting material was CD4+ or CD8+ T cells sorted from blood, obtained in a trial of the OX40 agonist ivuxolimab. The receptors come from an adult with an advanced solid tumor such as melanoma, head and neck, liver or kidney cancer.

As concerns this clone: The identical CDR3 is also encoded by other nucleotide sequences in the sample. This sequence joins TRBV7-2 and TRBJ2-3; no clear D. The germline gives CDR1 SGHTA, CDR2 FQGNSA. V lost 4 bases, J lost 3 bases, and 2 bases lay in between. The CDR3 consists of 11 residues. The DNA of the CDR3 is TGTGCCAGCAGCTCTACAGATACGCAGTATTTT. Protein: CASSSTDTQYF.

This rearrangement joins TRBV2 to TRBJ2-7, with TRBD2 matching over 9 bases. Germline-derived CDR1 and CDR2 are SNHLY and FYNNEI. V dropped 5 bases and J dropped 6; count of bases not matched to a gene: 14. This CDR3 region has 16 residues. The CDR3 loop reads CASSSGVGLAGSEQYF. As DNA, the CDR3 is TGTGCCAGCAGTTCGGGCGTGGGGCTAGCGGGATCCGAGCAGTACTTC.

This clone was observed once. The V gene is TRBV19, the J gene TRBJ1-4, with D unresolved. This CDR3 region has 14 residues. Germline values: CDR1 LNHDA, CDR2 SQIVND (reference sequence). Trimming removed 3 bases from V and 5 bases from J, with 10 bases in between. CDR3 sequence: CASSIGLSNEKLFF. CDR3 in DNA: TGTGCCAGTAGTATCGGGCTCTCCAATGAAAAACTGTTTTTT.

This rearrangement joins TRBV7-9 to TRBJ2-3; D tentatively reads TRBD1 or TRBD2 (5 bases each). This CDR3 spans 14 amino acids. Trimming took 1 base from V and 5 from J, leaving 10 bases between them. CDR1 is SEHNR and CDR2 is FQNEAQ in the germline V gene (reference sequence). The CDR3 nucleotides read TGTGCCAGCAGCTTAGGAGGGGAACGAGATACGCAGTATTTT. Translation gives CASSLGGERDTQYF.

This clone appeared a single time. The CDR3 sequence is CSVRTAGYEKLFF. DNA for the CDR3: TGCAGCGTTAGGACAGCGGGGTATGAAAAACTGTTTTTT. The chain combines TRBV29-1 with TRBJ1-4; the D gene is possibly TRBD1 (6 bases). Trimming took 5 bases from V and 6 from J, leaving 13 bases between them. CDR3 length: 13 residues. Germline V lookup: CDR1 SQVTM, CDR2 ANQGSEA. The whole variable domain, remainder taken from reference TRBV29-1 and TRBJ1-4, is SAVISQKPSRDICQRGTSLTIQCQVDSQVTMMFWYRQQPGQSLTLIATANQGSEATYESGFVIDKFPISRPNLTFSTLTVSNMSPEDSSIYLCSVRTAGYEKLFFGSGTQLSVL.

V is TRBV4-3 and J is TRBJ1-2, with D uncertain. This CDR3 is built from 14 residues. The germline V and J ends were trimmed by 4 bases and 6 bases, with 15 bases remaining between them. The germline gives CDR1 LGHNA, CDR2 YSLEER. CDR3 DNA: TGCGCCAGCAGCCTCGTCAGAGGGCCACATGGCTACACCTTC. It is translated as CASSLVRGPHGYTF.

The V call is TRBV30, the J call TRBJ2-7; D is ambiguous. Trimming took 0 bases from V and 3 from J, leaving 6 bases between them. CDR1 is GTSNPN, CDR2 SVGIG, per germline (reference sequence). The CDR3 is made up of 12 amino acids. This chain's CDR3 is CAWSVGSYEQYF. In DNA form, the CDR3 reads TGTGCCTGGAGTGTGGGCAGCTACGAGCAGTACTTC.

V is TRBV4-1 and J is TRBJ1-2, with D perhaps TRBD1 (5 bases). V lost 0 bases, J lost 3 bases, and 14 bases lay in between. Germline CDR1 is MGHRA and CDR2 is YSYEKL. The CDR3 is 16 amino acids. The CDR3 coding sequence is TGCGCCAGCAGCCAAGAGGCGATGGGGCTGGACTATGGCTACACCTTC. Translation gives CASSQEAMGLDYGYTF.

V and J are TRBV11-1 and TRBJ2-3, with 8 bases that match TRBD2. In germline, CDR1 is SGHAT, CDR2 FQDESV (reference sequence). The ends lost 1 base at V and 4 bases at J; junction bases unmatched: 10. CDR3 length: 17 residues. The CDR3 protein is CASSLVISGSGADTQYF. CDR3 bases: TGTGCCAGCAGCTTAGTCATCAGCGGGAGTGGGGCAGATACGCAGTATTTT.

The rearrangement uses TRBV6-5 and TRBJ2-7, with D perhaps being TRBD1 or TRBD2 (5 bases each). V was pared by 5 bases and J by 9 bases, with 20 bases between. This CDR3 is built from 14 residues. The germline V gene has CDR1 MNHEY and CDR2 SVGAGI. CDR3 protein: CASSRTRDPSGQYF. The CDR3 DNA follows: TGTGCCAGCAGTCGAACCCGGGACCCCTCTGGGCAGTACTTC.

The chain links TRBV19 to TRBJ1-1; 7 nucleotides line up with TRBD1. The CDR3 runs to 14 residues. Germline lookup yields CDR1 LNHDA and CDR2 SQIVND (reference sequence). V shed 5 bases and J 6 bases; nucleotides not matched to a gene: 9. The CDR3 region is CASSPRQGRPEAFF. For the CDR3, the DNA is TGTGCCAGTAGTCCAAGACAGGGAAGACCTGAAGCTTTCTTT.

V is TRBV5-1 and J is TRBJ1-2; weak D call: TRBD1 (5 bases). The CDR3 covers 15 residues. The V and J ends lost 2 bases and 4 bases respectively, with 15 bases between them. Germline V lookup: CDR1 SGHRS, CDR2 YFSETQ. The CDR3 here is CASSFSQGDFYGYTF. In DNA form, the CDR3 reads TGCGCCAGCAGCTTTTCCCAGGGAGACTTCTATGGCTACACCTTC.

This clone has only a few counts. The rearrangement uses TRBV5-6 and TRBJ1-2; 9 bases are a match to TRBD1. Germline V gene data show CDR1 as SGHDT and CDR2 as YYEEEE. The CDR3 extends over 14 amino acids. With V trimmed by 3 bases and J by 8 bases, 8 bases remained unmatched. For the CDR3, the DNA is TGTGCCAGCAGCTCTAACAGGGGGCTTGGAGGCTACACCTTC. This codes for CASSSNRGLGGYTF.

CDR3 loop: CASSLQARNNEQFF. In nucleotides, the CDR3 is TGTGCCAGCAGTTTACAGGCCAGAAACAATGAGCAGTTCTTC. V gene TRBV27 combines with J gene TRBJ2-1; D is undetermined. The V and J ends lost 2 bases and 5 bases respectively, with 10 bases between them. The V gene's germline CDR1 is MNHEY and CDR2 SMNVEV (reference sequence). This CDR3 spans 14 amino acids.

The rearrangement links TRBV5-4 to TRBJ1-2; 9 bases fit TRBD1. V was clipped by 2 bases and J by 0 bases; unmatched bases: 5. The germline V gene has CDR1 SGHNT and CDR2 YYREEE (reference sequence). The CDR3 has 16 amino acids. Here the CDR3 DNA reads TGTGCCAGCAGCTTCTCCGGGACAGGGTCTAACTATGGCTACACCTTC. Translated: CASSFSGTGSNYGYTF.

This clone occurred a few times. The V call is TRBV5-4, the J call TRBJ2-2; no clear D. The CDR3 length is 14 residues. The germline V gene encodes CDR1 SGHNT and CDR2 YYREEE (reference sequence). Trimming left V 6 bases short and J 2 bases short, with 11 bases between. The CDR3 nucleotides read TGTGCCAGCACGCCCCCGACAAACACCGGGGAGCTGTTTTTT. It is translated as CASTPPTNTGELFF.

This chain uses TRBV6-1 with TRBJ1-4; TRBD1 aligns across 7 bases. CDR1 is MNHNS and CDR2 is SASEGT in the germline V gene. With V trimmed by 2 bases and J by 0 bases, 6 bases remained unmatched. The CDR3 consists of 17 residues. The CDR3 reads CASSENGRGATNEKLFF. The CDR3 DNA follows: TGTGCCAGCAGTGAAAATGGCAGGGGGGCAACTAATGAAAAACTGTTTTTT.

The chain has TRBV18 and TRBJ1-3; 7 bases are a match to TRBD1. V shed 1 base and J 2 bases; nucleotides not matched to a gene: 5. The CDR3 contains 16 residues. The germline V gene encodes CDR1 KGHSH and CDR2 LQKENI. The CDR3: CASSPQGAAAGNTIYF. In DNA form, the CDR3 reads TGTGCCAGCTCACCACAGGGGGCTGCGGCTGGAAACACCATATATTTT.

The rearrangement uses TRBV7-2 and TRBJ1-5; D remains ambiguous. The CDR3 is made up of 12 amino acids. Trimming shortened V by 3 bases and J by 3 bases, and 3 bases separated the two germline ends. From germline, CDR1 is SGHTA and CDR2 FQGNSA. CDR3 protein: CASSFYNQPQHF. As DNA, the CDR3 is TGTGCCAGCAGCTTTTACAATCAGCCCCAGCATTTT.

This chain connects TRBV28 to TRBJ2-3; 7 bases are a match to TRBD1. Looked up from germline, CDR1 is MDHEN and CDR2 is SYDVKM. Trimming at V came to 8 bases and at J to 1 base, leaving 9 bases not matched to a gene. This CDR3 spans 15 amino acids. CDR3 region: CASGETGPGTDTQYF. The CDR3 nucleotides read TGTGCCAGCGGGGAGACAGGGCCCGGCACAGATACGCAGTATTTT.

The rearrangement uses TRBV10-1 and TRBJ2-7; D not resolved. Germline-derived CDR1 and CDR2 are WNHNN and SYGVQD (reference sequence). V was shortened by 2 bases and J by 3 bases, with 11 bases between the two germline ends. The CDR3 sequence is 14 residues long. CDR3: CASSEGQNNYEQYF. CDR3 sequence (DNA): TGCGCCAGCAGTGAGGGCCAGAACAACTACGAGCAGTACTTC.

The genes are TRBV4-2 and TRBJ2-1; D is perhaps TRBD1 or TRBD2 (5 bases each). The CDR3 runs to 18 residues. Deletions cut 0 bases from V and 8 bases from J, with 23 bases between. The germline gives CDR1 LGHNA, CDR2 YNFKEQ. The CDR3 bases are TGTGCCAGCAGCCAAGATCCCTCCACCGGGACCGTTAGGGATGAGCAGTTCTTC. Its protein is CASSQDPSTGTVRDEQFF.

Only a few counts were recorded for this clone. The V and J genes are TRBV11-2 and TRBJ1-3; tentative D call: TRBD1 (5 bases). The V end was cut by 5 bases, the J end by 0 bases, with 14 bases between. Germline CDR1 reads SGHAT; CDR2 reads FQNNGV. The CDR3 covers 16 residues. CDR3 amino acids: CASSPQEGTSGNTIYF. CDR3 nucleotide sequence: TGTGCCAGCAGCCCCCAGGAGGGGACCTCTGGAAACACCATATATTTT.

The chain is built from TRBV5-5 and TRBJ1-2; no reliable D call. The V gene's germline CDR1 is SGHKS and CDR2 YYEKEE (reference sequence). This CDR3 has 13 residues. The V end was cut by 2 bases, the J end by 2 bases, with 7 bases between. The CDR3 is CASSFGLNYGYTF. The CDR3 nucleotides are TGTGCCAGCAGCTTCGGACTCAACTATGGCTACACCTTC.